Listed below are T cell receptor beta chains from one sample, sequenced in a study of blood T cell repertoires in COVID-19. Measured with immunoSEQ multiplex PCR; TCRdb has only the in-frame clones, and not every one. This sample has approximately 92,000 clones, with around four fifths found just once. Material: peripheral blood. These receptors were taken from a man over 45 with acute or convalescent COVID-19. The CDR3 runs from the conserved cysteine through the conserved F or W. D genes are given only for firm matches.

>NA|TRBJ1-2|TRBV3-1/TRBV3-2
CASSQTLAAHDGGYTF
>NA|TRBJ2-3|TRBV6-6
CASSLASSTDTQYF
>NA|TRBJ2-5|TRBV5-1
CASSAEQETQYF
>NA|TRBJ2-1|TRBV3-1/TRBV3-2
CASSQDPRSYNEQFF
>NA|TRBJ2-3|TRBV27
CASRPQIDRPGQSTFTQYF
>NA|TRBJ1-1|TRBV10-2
CASSAPPGGTLEAFF
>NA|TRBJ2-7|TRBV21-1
CASSDRVREQYF
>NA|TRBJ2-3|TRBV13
CASSPTSSTDTQYF
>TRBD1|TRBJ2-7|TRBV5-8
CASSADRERQYF
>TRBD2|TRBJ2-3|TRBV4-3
CASSPSGGEGDTQYF
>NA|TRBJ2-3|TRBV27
CASSLTRVLGTDTQYF
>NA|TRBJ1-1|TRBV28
CASSTTQEEAFF
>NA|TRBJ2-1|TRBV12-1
CASSPDNYNEQFF
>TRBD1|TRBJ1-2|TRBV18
CASSPDRENGYTF